This TCR beta chain was identified during a study of cytomegalovirus exposure and HLA in healthy donors. Study context: Assignment to the Caucasian-associated ancestry cluster applied to around 76% of the approximately 400 genotyped donors. Study results and limitations: Later genetic work tied a missense DCLRE1C variant to beta-chain V and J trimming. In a later analysis, TCR association rates varied by HLA locus: DRB1 most, HLA-C fewest.

13 Jbeta primers and 60 Vbeta primers were used for the PCR. Repertoires were generated with immunoSEQ multiplex PCR, while TCRdb's copy carries only in-frame clones and drops some. Of about 100,000 clones listed, more than 70% were seen once; the top ten hold about 3.8%. The CDR3 length is 14 residues. CDR1 is SGHRS and CDR2 is YFSETQ in the germline V gene. V lost 2 bases and J 10 bases, leaving 15 bases between the germline ends. About this clone: Its specificity is unknown.

This TCR was recovered from a man under 40 in good health and CMV-seronegative. The chain links TRBV5-1 to TRBJ1-4; D uncertain. The sequencing sample was made of PBMCs. The CDR3: CASSFGASFGKLFF. The CDR3 nucleotides read TGCGCCAGCAGCTTTGGAGCCTCATTTGGAAAACTGTTTTTT.